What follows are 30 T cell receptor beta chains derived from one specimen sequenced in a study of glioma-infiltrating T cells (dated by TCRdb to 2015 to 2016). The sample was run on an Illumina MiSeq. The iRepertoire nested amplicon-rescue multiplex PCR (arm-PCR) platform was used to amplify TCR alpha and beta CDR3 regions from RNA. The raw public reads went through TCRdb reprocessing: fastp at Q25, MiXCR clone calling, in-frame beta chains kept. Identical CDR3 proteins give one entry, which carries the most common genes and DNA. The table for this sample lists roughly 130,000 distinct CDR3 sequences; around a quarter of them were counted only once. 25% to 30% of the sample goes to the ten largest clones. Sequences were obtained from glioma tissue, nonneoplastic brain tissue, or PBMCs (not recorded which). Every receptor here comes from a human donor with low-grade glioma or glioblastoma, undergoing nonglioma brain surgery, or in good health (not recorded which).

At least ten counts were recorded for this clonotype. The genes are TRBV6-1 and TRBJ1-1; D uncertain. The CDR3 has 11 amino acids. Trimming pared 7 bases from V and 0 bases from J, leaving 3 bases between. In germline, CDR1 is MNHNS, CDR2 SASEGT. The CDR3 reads CASIMNTEAFF. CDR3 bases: TGTGCCAGCATAATGAACACTGAAGCTTTCTTT.

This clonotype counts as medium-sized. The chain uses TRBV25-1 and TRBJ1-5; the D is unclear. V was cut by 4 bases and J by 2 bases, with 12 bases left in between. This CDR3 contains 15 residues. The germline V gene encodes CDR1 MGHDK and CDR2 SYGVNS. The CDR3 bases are TGTGCCAGCAGTGCTGGATCTGGTCGCAATCAGCCCCAGCATTTT. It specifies CASSAGSGRNQPQHF.

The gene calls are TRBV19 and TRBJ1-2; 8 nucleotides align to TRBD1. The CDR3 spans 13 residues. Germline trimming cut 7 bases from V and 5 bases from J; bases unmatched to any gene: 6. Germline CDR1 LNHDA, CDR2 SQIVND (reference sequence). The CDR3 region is CASTSDRAYGYTF. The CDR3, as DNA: TGTGCCAGTACCTCGGACAGGGCTTATGGCTACACCTTC.

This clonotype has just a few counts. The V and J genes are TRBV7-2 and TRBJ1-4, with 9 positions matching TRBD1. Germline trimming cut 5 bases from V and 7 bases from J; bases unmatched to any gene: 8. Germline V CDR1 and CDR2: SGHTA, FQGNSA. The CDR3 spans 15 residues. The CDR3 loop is CASSTPGQGFEKLFF. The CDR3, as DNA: TGTGCCAGCAGCACGCCGGGACAGGGTTTTGAAAAACTGTTTTTT.

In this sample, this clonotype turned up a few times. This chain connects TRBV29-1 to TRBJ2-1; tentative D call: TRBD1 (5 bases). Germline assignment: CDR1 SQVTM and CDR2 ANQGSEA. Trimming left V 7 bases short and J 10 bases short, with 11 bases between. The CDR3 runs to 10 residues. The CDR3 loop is CSANSGEQFF. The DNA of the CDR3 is TGCAGCGCCAATTCAGGGGAGCAGTTCTTC.

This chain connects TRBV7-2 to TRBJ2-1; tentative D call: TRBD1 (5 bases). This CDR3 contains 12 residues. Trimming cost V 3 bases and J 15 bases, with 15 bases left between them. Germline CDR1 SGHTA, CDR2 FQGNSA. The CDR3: CASSFQVITGFF. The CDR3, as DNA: TGTGCCAGCAGCTTCCAGGTGATTACAGGGTTCTTC.

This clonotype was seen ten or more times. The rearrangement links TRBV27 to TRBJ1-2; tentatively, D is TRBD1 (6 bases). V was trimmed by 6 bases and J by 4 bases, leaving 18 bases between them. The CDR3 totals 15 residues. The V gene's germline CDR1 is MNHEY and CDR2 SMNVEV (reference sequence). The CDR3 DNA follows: TGTGCCAGCAGCCTGATTGGGGGCTTTGGCTATGGCTACACCTTC. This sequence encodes CASSLIGGFGYGYTF.

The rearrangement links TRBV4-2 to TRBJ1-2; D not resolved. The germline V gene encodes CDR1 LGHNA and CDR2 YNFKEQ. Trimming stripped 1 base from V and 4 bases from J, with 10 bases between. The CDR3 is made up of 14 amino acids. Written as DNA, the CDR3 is TGTGCCAGCAGCCAAGGCACGGGGAGCTATGGCTACACCTTC. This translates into CASSQGTGSYGYTF.

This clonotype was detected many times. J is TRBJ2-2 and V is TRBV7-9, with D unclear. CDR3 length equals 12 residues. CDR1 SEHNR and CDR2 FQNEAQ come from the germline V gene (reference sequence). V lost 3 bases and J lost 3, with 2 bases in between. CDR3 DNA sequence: TGTGCCAGCAGCTTTGACACCGGGGAGCTGTTTTTT. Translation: CASSFDTGELFF.

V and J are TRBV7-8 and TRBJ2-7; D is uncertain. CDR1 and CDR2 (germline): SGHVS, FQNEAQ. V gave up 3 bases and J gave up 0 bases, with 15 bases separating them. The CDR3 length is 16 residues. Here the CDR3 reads CASSFSPMPDSYEQYV. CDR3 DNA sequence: TGTGCCAGCAGCTTCAGTCCGATGCCAGACTCCTACGAGCAGTACGTC.

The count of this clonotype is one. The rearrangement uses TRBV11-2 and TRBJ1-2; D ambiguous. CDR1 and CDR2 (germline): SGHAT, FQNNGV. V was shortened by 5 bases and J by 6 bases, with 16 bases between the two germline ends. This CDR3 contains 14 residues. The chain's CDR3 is CASSPSRADHGYTF. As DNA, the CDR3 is TGTGCCAGCAGCCCAAGTCGGGCGGACCATGGCTACACCTTC.

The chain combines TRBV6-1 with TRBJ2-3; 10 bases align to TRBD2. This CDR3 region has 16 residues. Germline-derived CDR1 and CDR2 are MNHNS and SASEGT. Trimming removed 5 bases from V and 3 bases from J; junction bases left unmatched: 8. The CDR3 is CASSTPLAGETDTQYF. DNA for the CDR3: TGTGCCAGCAGTACACCCCTAGCGGGGGAGACAGATACGCAGTATTTT.

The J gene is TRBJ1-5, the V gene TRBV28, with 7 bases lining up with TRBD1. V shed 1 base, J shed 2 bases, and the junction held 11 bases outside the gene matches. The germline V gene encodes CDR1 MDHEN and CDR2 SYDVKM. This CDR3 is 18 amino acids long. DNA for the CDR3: TGTGCCAGCAGTTTATCTCTGGGCTCCCAGGGGGGCAATCAGCCCCAGCATTTT. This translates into CASSLSLGSQGGNQPQHF.

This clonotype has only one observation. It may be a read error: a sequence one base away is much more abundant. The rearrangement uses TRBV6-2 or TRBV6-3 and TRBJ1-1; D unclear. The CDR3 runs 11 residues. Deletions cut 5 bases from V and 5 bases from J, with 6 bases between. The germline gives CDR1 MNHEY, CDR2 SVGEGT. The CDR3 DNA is TGTGCCAGCAGTATTAAAACTGAAGCTTTCTTT. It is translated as CASSIKTEAFF.

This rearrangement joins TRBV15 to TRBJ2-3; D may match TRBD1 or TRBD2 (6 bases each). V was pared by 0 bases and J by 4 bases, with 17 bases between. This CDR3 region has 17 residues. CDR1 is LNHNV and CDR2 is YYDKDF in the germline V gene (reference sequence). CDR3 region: CATSRDLGGEGADTQYF. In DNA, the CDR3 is TGTGCCACCAGCAGAGATCTCGGGGGCGAGGGGGCAGATACGCAGTATTTT.

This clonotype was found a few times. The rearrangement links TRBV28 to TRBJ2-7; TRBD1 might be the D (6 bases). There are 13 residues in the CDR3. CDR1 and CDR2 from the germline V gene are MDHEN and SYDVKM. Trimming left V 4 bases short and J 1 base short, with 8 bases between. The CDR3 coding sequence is TGTGCCAGCAGTTACAGGGCTTCCTACGAGCAGTACGTC. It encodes CASSYRASYEQYV.

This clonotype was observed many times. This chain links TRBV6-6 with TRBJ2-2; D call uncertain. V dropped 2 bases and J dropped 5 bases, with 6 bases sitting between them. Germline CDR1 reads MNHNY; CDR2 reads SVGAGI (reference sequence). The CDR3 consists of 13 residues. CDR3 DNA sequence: TGTGCCAGCAGTTACCTTGGGACCGGGGAGCTGTTTTTT. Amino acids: CASSYLGTGELFF.

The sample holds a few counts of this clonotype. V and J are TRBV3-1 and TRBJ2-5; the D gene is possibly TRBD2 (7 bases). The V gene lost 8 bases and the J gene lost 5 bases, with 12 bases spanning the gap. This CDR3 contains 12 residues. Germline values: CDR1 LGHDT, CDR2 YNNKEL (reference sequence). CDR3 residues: CASEGGAETQYF. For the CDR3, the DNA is TGTGCCAGCGAGGGGGGGGCGGAGACCCAGTACTTC.

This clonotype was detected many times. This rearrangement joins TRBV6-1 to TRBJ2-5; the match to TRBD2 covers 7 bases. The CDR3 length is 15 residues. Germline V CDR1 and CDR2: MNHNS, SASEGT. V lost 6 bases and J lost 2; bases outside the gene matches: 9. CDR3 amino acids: CASSPRSGAQETQYF. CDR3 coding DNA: TGTGCCAGCAGCCCACGAAGCGGGGCACAAGAGACCCAGTACTTC.

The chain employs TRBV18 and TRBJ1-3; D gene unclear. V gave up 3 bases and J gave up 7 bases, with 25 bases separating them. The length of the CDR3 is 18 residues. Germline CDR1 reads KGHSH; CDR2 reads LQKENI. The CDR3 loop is CASSPFLDPSRIGNTIYF. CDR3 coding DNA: TGTGCCAGCTCACCGTTCTTAGATCCTTCTCGAATTGGGAACACCATATATTTT. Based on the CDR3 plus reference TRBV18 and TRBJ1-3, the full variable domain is NAGVMQNPRHLVRRRGQEARLRCSPMKGHSHVYWYRQLPEEGLKFMVYLQKENIIDESGMPKERFSAEFPKEGPSILRIQQVVRGDSAAYFCASSPFLDPSRIGNTIYFGEGSWLTVV.

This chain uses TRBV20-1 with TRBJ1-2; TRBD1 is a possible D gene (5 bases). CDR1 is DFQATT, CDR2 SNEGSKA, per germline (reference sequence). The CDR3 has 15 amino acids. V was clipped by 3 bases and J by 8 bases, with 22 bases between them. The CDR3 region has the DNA TGCAGTGCTAGTGGGACCCAGGACGGGTCAAGGGGCTACACCTTC. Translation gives CSASGTQDGSRGYTF.

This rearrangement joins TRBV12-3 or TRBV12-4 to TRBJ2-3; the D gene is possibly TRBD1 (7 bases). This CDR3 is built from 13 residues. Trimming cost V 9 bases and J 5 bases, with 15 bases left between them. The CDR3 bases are TGTGCCAGTCTTGGAGGGGGCTTAGATACGCAGTATTTT. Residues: CASLGGGLDTQYF.

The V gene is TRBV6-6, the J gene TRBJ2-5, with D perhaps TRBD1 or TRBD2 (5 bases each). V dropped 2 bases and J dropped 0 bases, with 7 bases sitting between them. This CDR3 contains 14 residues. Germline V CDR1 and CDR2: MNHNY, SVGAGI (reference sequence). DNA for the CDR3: TGTGCCAGCAGTTACATGGGGGACCAAGAGACCCAGTACTTC. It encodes CASSYMGDQETQYF.

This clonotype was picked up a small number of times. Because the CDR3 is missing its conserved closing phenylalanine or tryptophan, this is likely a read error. CDR3 in DNA: TGTGCCAGCAGCTTGGGAGCGGGGGGAACGAGTCAGACCCAGTACTTA. Its protein product is CASSLGAGGTSQTQYL. The chain links TRBV7-9 to TRBJ2-5; the match to TRBD2 covers 9 bases. Germline V CDR1 and CDR2: SEHNR, FQNEAQ (reference sequence). After removal of 3 bases from V and 6 bases from J, the junction contained 11 bases not matched to a gene. There are 16 residues in the CDR3.

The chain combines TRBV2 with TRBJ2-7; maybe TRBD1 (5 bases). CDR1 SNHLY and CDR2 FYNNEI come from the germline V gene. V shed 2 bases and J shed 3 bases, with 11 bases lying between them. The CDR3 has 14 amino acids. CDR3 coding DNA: TGTGCCAGCAGTGAACTCAGGGCCAACTACGAGCAGTACGTC. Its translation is CASSELRANYEQYV.

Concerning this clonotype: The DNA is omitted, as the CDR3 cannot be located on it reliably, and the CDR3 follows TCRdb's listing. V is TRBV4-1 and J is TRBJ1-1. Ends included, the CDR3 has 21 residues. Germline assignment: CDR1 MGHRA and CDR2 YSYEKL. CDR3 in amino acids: CASSQVAAGATLKLSLVKAFF.

CDR3 sequence: CASSARSGGAAEQFF. In DNA, the CDR3 is TGTGCCAGCAGCGCCCGTAGCGGGGGGGCCGCTGAGCAGTTCTTC. The rearrangement joins TRBV7-2 to TRBJ2-1; 11 nucleotides agree with TRBD2. V shed 5 bases and J 9 bases; nucleotides not matched to a gene: 9. CDR3 length: 15 residues. Germline lookup yields CDR1 SGHTA and CDR2 FQGNSA.

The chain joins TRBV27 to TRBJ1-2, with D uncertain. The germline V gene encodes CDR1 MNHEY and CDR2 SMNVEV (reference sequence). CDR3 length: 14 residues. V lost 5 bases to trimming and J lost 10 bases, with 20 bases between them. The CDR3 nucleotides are TGTGCCAGCAGTCCCTACGGTCCTAACTATAACTACACCTTC. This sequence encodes CASSPYGPNYNYTF.

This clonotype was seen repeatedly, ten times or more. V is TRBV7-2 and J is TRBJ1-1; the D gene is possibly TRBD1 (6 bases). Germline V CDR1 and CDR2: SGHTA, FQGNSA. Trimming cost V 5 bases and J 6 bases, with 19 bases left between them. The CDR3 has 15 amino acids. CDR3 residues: CASSPTGGRTAEAFF. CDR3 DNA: TGTGCCAGCAGCCCCACCGGGGGCAGAACGGCTGAAGCTTTCTTT.

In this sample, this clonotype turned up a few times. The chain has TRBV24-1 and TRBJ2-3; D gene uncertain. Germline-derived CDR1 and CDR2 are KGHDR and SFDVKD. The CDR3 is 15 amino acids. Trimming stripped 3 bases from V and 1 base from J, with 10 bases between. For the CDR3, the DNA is TGTGCCACCAGTGATATATCCCTCGGCACAGATACGCAGTATTTT. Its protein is CATSDISLGTDTQYF.